Listed below are T cell receptor beta chains from one sample, sequenced in a study of blood T cell repertoires in COVID-19. Only in-frame clones appear in the TCRdb table, and some are missing; sequencing was by immunoSEQ multiplex PCR. Among about 100,000 clones listed, approximately 81% were seen once. The sample taken for sequencing was peripheral blood. The receptors were sampled from a human donor in a cohort sampled during active COVID-19. Both conserved end residues are part of each CDR3. D genes are given only for firm matches.

v_gene	d_gene	j_gene	CDR3nt	CDR3aa
TRBV21-1	NA	TRBJ2-3	TGTGCCAGCAGCCATGCCTCCGGGACAGCCTGCACAGATACGCAGTATTTT	CASSHASGTACTDTQYF
TRBV28	NA	TRBJ2-5	TGTGCCAGCAGTTTCGGTCCCGACATTATGGACAGAAAGACCCAGTACTTC	CASSFGPDIMDRKTQYF
TRBV19	TRBD1	TRBJ2-4	TGTGCCAGTAGTAGGGGACAGGGGGCGCGGGGCATTCAGTACTTC	CASSRGQGARGIQYF
TRBV6-2/TRBV6-3	NA	TRBJ1-5	TGTGCCAGCAGTTACGTTAGCGGGGACGGCAATCAGCCCCAGCATTTT	CASSYVSGDGNQPQHF
TRBV18	NA	TRBJ1-2	TGTGCCAGCTCACCCGACACTTTAGGTGGCTACACCTTC	CASSPDTLGGYTF
TRBV7-8	NA	TRBJ1-5	TGTGCCAGCAGCTGGGACATCGCCGGAACAACCCAGCATTTT	CASSWDIAGTTQHF
TRBV7-3	TRBD2	TRBJ2-1	TGTGCCAGCAGCTTAACGACTAGCGGGGCCTACAATGAGCAGTTCTTC	CASSLTTSGAYNEQFF
TRBV5-1	NA	TRBJ1-1	TGCGCCAGCAGCTTGGGTAGGGGGAATACTGAAGCTTTCTTT	CASSLGRGNTEAFF
TRBV7-6	NA	TRBJ2-1	TGTGCCAGCAGCTTAGGACTAGGCTACAATGAGCAGTTCTTC	CASSLGLGYNEQFF
TRBV7-9	TRBD1	TRBJ1-1	TGTGCCAGCAGCTCCTGGACAGGAAGGTTTGAAGCTTTCTTT	CASSSWTGRFEAFF
TRBV28	TRBD1	TRBJ2-6	TGTGCCAGCAGTTCCGGACAGGGGCTAGCTGGGGCCAACGTCCTGACTTTC	CASSSGQGLAGANVLTF
TRBV6-5	NA	TRBJ1-1	TGTGCCAGCAGTTACCGGACAATTTTTGTGAACACTGAAGCTTTCTTT	CASSYRTIFVNTEAFF
TRBV5-8	TRBD2	TRBJ2-7	TGTGCCAGCAGCTTGGCTGTTGGGCGGGGGGGCCGGTACGAGCAGTACTTC	CASSLAVGRGGRYEQYF
TRBV7-9	TRBD1	TRBJ1-1	TGTGCCAGCAGCTCACAGGGGGGAGGTAACACTGAAGCTTTCTTT	CASSSQGGGNTEAFF
TRBV5-1	NA	TRBJ1-6	TGCGCCAGCAGCTTGGAGCCTAATTCACCCCTCCACTTT	CASSLEPNSPLHF
TRBV5-1	NA	TRBJ2-1	TGCGCCAGCAGCATCACTAGCAACAATGAGCAGTTCTTC	CASSITSNNEQFF
TRBV14	TRBD2	TRBJ2-5	TGTGCCAGCAGCCAGGGACCTTTGGCGGGGGGCCGCCTTCAAGAGACCCAGTACTTC	CASSQGPLAGGRLQETQYF
TRBV10-3	NA	TRBJ1-1	TGTGCCATCAGTGGCTCGGAGAGAGCTTTCTTT	CAISGSERAFF